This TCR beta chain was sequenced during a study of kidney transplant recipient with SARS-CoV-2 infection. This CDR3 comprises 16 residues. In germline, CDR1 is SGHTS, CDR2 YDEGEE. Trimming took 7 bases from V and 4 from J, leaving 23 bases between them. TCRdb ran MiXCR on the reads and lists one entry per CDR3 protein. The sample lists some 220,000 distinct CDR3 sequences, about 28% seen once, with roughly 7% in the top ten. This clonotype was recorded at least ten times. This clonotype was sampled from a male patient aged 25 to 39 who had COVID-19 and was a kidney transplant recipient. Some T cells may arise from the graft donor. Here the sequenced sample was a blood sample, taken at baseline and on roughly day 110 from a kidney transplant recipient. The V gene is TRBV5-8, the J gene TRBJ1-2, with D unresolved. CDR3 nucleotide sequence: TGTGCCAGCGGGTCCGTTCATCCACGAAAGACCTATGGCTACACCTTC. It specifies CASGSVHPRKTYGYTF.